A single T cell receptor (beta chain) is shown here with its context. This sample is part of a study of blood T cell repertoires in COVID-19. For the study at large: Sources were T cells, B-cell-depleted T cells, or PBMCs; the material itself was cDNA or gDNA.

Study processing details: Estimation of nucleated cell counts relied on the amplification of reference gene primers. TCRdb keeps only in-frame clones here, not all; method: immunoSEQ multiplex PCR. The V and J calls and clone size were taken over from that table, and D and trimming were inferred from the DNA. The sample holds about 120,000 clones; 74% are singletons and the top ten take more than 5.5%. V gave up 0 bases and J gave up 6 bases, with 10 bases separating them. The CDR3 length is 14 residues. Germline V gives CDR1 SGHTS, CDR2 YDEGEE. Specimen: peripheral blood. This chain connects TRBV5-8 to TRBJ1-5; D is unresolved. The TCR originated in a man aged 60 to 75 with acute or convalescent COVID-19. CDR3 amino acids: CASSLDPLSQPQHF. The CDR3 DNA is TGTGCCAGCAGCTTGGATCCCTTGAGTCAGCCCCAGCATTTT.